A selection of T cell receptor beta chains follows, all from one sample in a study of blood T cell repertoires in COVID-19. Clones were sequenced by immunoSEQ multiplex PCR, and TCRdb holds only the in-frame ones, with some missing. Among some 180,000 clones listed, about 80% were seen once. The specimen was peripheral blood. These receptors were collected from a human donor in a cohort sampled during active COVID-19. Both conserved end residues are part of each CDR3. D genes are given only for firm matches. The size field is filled for only some rows; it gives once, few, many or a size class.

V	D	size	J	CDR3	DNA
TRBV3-1/TRBV3-2	TRBD1	-	TRBJ2-7	CASSQDGQAFYEQYF	TGTGCCAGCAGCCAAGACGGACAGGCGTTCTACGAGCAGTACTTC
TRBV30	-	-	TRBJ2-1	CACWTRANEQFF	TGTGCCTGCTGGACTCGAGCTAATGAGCAGTTCTTC
TRBV5-5	-	-	TRBJ2-7	CASSGEEGTYYEQYF	TGTGCCAGCAGTGGCGAGGAGGGCACTTACTACGAGCAGTACTTC
TRBV19	-	-	TRBJ2-7	CATGGPGAYEQYF	TGTGCCACCGGGGGACCCGGCGCCTACGAGCAGTACTTC
TRBV7-7	-	-	TRBJ2-7	CASSLGPGGWQYF	TGTGCTAGCAGCTTAGGTCCGGGGGGCTGGCAGTACTTC
TRBV7-8	TRBD2	-	TRBJ2-7	CASSVPSGGPSYEQYF	TGTGCCAGCAGCGTACCTAGCGGGGGTCCCTCCTACGAGCAGTACTTC
TRBV9	-	-	TRBJ2-7	CASSVAPGLGLTEQYF	TGTGCCAGCAGCGTAGCCCCGGGTCTGGGACTTACCGAGCAGTACTTC
TRBV5-1	-	-	TRBJ1-6	CASSPGQENSPLHF	TGCGCCAGCAGCCCGGGACAAGAGAATTCACCCCTCCACTTT
TRBV12-3/TRBV12-4	-	few	TRBJ2-2	CASSLSSGELFF	TGTGCCAGCAGTTTATCGTCCGGGGAGCTGTTTTTT
TRBV7-2	-	-	TRBJ1-2	CASSFAVNYGYTF	TGTGCCAGCAGCTTTGCGGTGAACTATGGCTACACCTTC
TRBV5-1	TRBD2	-	TRBJ2-5	CASSLVFSGGLQETQYF	TGCGCCAGCAGCTTGGTGTTTAGCGGGGGGCTACAGGAGACCCAGTACTTC
TRBV11-2	-	-	TRBJ2-7	CASSLVAAAYEQYF	TGTGCCAGCAGCTTAGTAGCAGCAGCCTACGAGCAGTACTTC
TRBV4-1	-	-	TRBJ1-5	CASSQGQVDQPQHF	TGCGCCAGCAGCCAAGGGCAGGTGGATCAGCCCCAGCATTTT
TRBV6-6	-	-	TRBJ2-7	CASMILEEGYEQYF	TGTGCCAGCATGATACTAGAGGAAGGCTACGAGCAGTACTTC
TRBV2	TRBD2	-	TRBJ2-5	CASSTSGGQETQYF	TGTGCCAGCTCTACTAGCGGGGGGCAGGAGACCCAGTACTTC
TRBV5-1	TRBD2	-	TRBJ2-7	CASSLSGTETYEQYF	TGCGCCAGCAGCTTGAGCGGGACGGAGACCTACGAGCAGTACTTC
TRBV5-1	TRBD1	-	TRBJ1-1	CASSPGQGIVGTEAFF	TGCGCCAGCAGCCCGGGACAGGGGATCGTTGGGACTGAAGCTTTCTTT
TRBV30	-	-	TRBJ2-3	CAWSVDGSNTQYF	TGTGCCTGGAGTGTCGACGGGAGCAATACGCAGTATTTT
TRBV2	-	-	TRBJ2-2	CASTGAGTGELFF	TGTGCCAGCACGGGCGCGGGGACCGGGGAGCTGTTTTTT
TRBV7-2	TRBD2	once	TRBJ2-1	CASSLALGGLAGGVYNEQFF	TGTGCCAGCAGCTTAGCCCTCGGGGGTTTGGCGGGGGGAGTCTACAATGAGCAGTTCTTC
TRBV15	TRBD2	-	TRBJ2-7	CATSRSIAGGYYEQYF	TGTGCCACCAGCAGGAGTATAGCGGGGGGCTACTACGAGCAGTACTTC
TRBV19	-	few	TRBJ2-2	CASSIRANTGELFF	TGTGCCAGTAGTATCCGAGCAAACACCGGGGAGCTGTTTTTT
TRBV2	TRBD1	-	TRBJ1-2	CATPGQGAGDGYTF	TGTGCCACCCCGGGGCAGGGGGCAGGGGATGGCTACACCTTC
TRBV12-3/TRBV12-4	-	-	TRBJ2-7	CASSYRVYEQYF	TGTGCCAGCAGCTACAGGGTCTACGAGCAGTACTTC
TRBV3-1/TRBV3-2	TRBD2	-	TRBJ2-2	CASSQARGLDRGELFF	TGTGCCAGCAGCCAAGCCCGCGGACTAGACCGCGGGGAGCTGTTTTTT
TRBV11-3	TRBD1	-	TRBJ2-1	CASSLTGTGVVNEQFF	TGTGCCAGCAGCTTGACAGGGACAGGGGTGGTCAATGAGCAGTTCTTC
TRBV27	-	-	TRBJ2-6	CASSPTVSGANVLTF	TGTGCCAGCAGTCCAACAGTCTCTGGGGCCAACGTCCTGACTTTC
TRBV29-1	TRBD2	-	TRBJ2-3	CSVCWAGGLADTQYF	TGCAGCGTCTGTTGGGCGGGGGGGCTGGCAGATACGCAGTATTTT
TRBV5-6	TRBD1	-	TRBJ1-2	CASIVIGQGHGYTF	TGTGCCAGCATCGTTATCGGACAGGGCCATGGCTACACCTTC
TRBV5-1	-	-	TRBJ1-4	CASRAGVTNEKLFF	TGCGCCAGCAGGGCAGGGGTAACTAATGAAAAACTGTTTTTT
TRBV7-2	TRBD1	-	TRBJ2-1	CASSLSTGESGEQFF	TGTGCCAGCAGCTTGAGTACAGGGGAAAGTGGTGAGCAGTTCTTC
TRBV5-8	-	-	TRBJ2-7	CANSLRGHSAEQYF	TGTGCCAACAGTTTGAGGGGACACTCCGCCGAGCAGTACTTC
TRBV29-1	-	-	TRBJ2-5	CSVDQGIQETQYF	TGCAGCGTTGACCAGGGTATCCAAGAGACCCAGTACTTC
TRBV19	-	-	TRBJ2-7	CASIRLRVSNEQYF	TGTGCCAGTATTCGGCTTCGGGTTAGTAACGAGCAGTACTTC